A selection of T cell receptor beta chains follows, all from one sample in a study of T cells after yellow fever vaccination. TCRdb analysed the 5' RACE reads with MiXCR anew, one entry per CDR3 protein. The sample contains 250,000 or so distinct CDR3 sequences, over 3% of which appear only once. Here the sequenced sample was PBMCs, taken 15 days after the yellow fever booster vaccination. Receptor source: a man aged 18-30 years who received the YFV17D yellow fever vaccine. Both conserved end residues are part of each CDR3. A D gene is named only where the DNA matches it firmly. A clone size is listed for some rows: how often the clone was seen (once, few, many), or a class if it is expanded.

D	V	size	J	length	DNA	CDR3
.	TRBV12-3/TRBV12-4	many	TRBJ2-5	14	TGTGCCAGCAGTTTGCGTGGGGCCTCGGAGACCCAGTACTTC	CASSLRGASETQYF
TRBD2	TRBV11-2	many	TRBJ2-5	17	TGTGCCAGCAGCCCAGAACTAGCGGGGAGGGTTCAAGAGACCCAGTACTTC	CASSPELAGRVQETQYF
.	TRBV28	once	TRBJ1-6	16	TGTGCCAGCAGTTTATGGGGTGCCGGCCCTCTTTCACCCCTCCACTTT	CASSLWGAGPLSPLHF
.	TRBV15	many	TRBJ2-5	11	TGTGCCACCAGCAGAGGAGAGACCCAGTACTTC	CATSRGETQYF
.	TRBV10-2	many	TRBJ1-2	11	TGCGCCAGCAGTGATGGCTATGGCTACACCTTC	CASSDGYGYTF
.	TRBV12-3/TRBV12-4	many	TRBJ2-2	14	TGTGCCAGCACCTTAGACAGTTACACCGGGGAGCTGTTTTTT	CASTLDSYTGELFF
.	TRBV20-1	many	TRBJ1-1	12	TGCAGTGCTAGAAGGCGTGACACTGAAGCTTTCTTT	CSARRRDTEAFF
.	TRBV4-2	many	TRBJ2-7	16	TGTGCCAGCAGCCAAGATAGAAGGGACACGAACTACGAGCAGTACTTC	CASSQDRRDTNYEQYF
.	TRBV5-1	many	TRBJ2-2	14	TGCGCCAGCAGCCTGGGGGGATGGCCCGGGGAGCTGTTTTTT	CASSLGGWPGELFF
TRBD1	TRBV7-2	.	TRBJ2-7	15	TGTGCCAGCAGCTTAGGGTCAGGGGGCGGTTACGAGCAGTACTTC	CASSLGSGGGYEQYF
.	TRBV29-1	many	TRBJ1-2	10	TGCAGCGTGTTTGAGGCAGGCTACACCTTC	CSVFEAGYTF
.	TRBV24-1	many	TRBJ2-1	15	TGTGCCACCAGTGCCGTCTCTGCAGGCCCCCTAGAGCAGTTCTTC	CATSAVSAGPLEQFF
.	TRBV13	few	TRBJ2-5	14	TGTGCCAGCACCCCCAGGGGTGTCGAAGAGACCCAGTACTTC	CASTPRGVEETQYF
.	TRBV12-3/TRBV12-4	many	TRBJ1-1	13	TGTGCCAGCAGTCCTTCCGGGGAAACTGAAGCTTTCTTT	CASSPSGETEAFF
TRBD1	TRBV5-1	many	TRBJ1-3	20	TGCGCCAGCAGCTATTTTCCACCGGGACAGCGGACGACCTCTGGAAACACCATATATTTT	CASSYFPPGQRTTSGNTIYF
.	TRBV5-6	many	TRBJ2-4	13	TGTGCCAGCAGCTTTAAGGGGGGAAACATTCAGTACTTC	CASSFKGGNIQYF
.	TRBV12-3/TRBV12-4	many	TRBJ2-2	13	TGTGCCAGCAGAGCCAGTGAATCCGGGGAGCTGTTTTTT	CASRASESGELFF
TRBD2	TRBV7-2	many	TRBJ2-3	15	TGTGCCAGCAGACCCGGGACTAGCGGCACAGATACGCAGTATTTT	CASRPGTSGTDTQYF
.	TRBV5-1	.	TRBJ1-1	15	TGCGCCAGCAGTTTGGCCCTCGGAGTGAACACTGAAGCTTTCTTT	CASSLALGVNTEAFF
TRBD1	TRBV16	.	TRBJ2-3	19	TGTGCCAGCAGCCAATTCGATTACAGGGGGACCGGAGGCACAGATACGCAGTATTTT	CASSQFDYRGTGGTDTQYF
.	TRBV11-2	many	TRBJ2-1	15	TGTGCCAGCAGCTTATGGGGGGGGCCCTACAATGAGCAGTTCTTC	CASSLWGGPYNEQFF
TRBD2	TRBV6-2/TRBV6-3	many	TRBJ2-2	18	TGTGCCAGCAGTCAACACCGGGGACTAGCGGGGAACACCGGGGAGCTGTTTTTT	CASSQHRGLAGNTGELFF
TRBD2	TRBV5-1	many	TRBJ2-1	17	TGCGCCAGCAGCCCCTGGACTAGCGGGGGGGAGAACAATGAGCAGTTCTTC	CASSPWTSGGENNEQFF
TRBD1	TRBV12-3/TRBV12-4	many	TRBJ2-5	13	TGTGCCAGCACCCGGACAGGGAAAGAGACCCAGTACTTC	CASTRTGKETQYF
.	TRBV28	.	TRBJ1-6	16	TGTGCCAGCAGTTTGGGCTGGGGGAAGGGGCATTCACCCCTCCACTTT	CASSLGWGKGHSPLHF
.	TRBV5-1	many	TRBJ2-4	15	TGCGCCAGCAGCTTCGACAGCGCCCGGGGGAACATTCAGTACTTC	CASSFDSARGNIQYF
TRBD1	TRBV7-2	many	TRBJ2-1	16	TGTGCCAGCAGGCCACAGGGGAGCCCTTCCTACAATGAGCAGTTCTTC	CASRPQGSPSYNEQFF
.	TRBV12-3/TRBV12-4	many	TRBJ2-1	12	TGTGCCAGCAGTCGACGGGACAATGAGCAGTTCTTC	CASSRRDNEQFF
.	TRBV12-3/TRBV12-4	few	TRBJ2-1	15	TGTGCCAGCACCACCCTATCCTTAGTGGTTAATGAGCAGTTCTTC	CASTTLSLVVNEQFF
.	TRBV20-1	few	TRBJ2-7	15	TGCAGTGCTAGAGAAAAGACAGGTAGCTCCTACGAGCAGTACTTC	CSAREKTGSSYEQYF
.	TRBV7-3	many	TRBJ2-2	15	TGTGCCAGCAGCTTAACAGGATTTGGGTCCGGGGAGCTGTTTTTT	CASSLTGFGSGELFF
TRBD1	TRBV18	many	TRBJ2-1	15	TGTGCCAGCTCACCACTGGAGACAGGGAACAATGAGCAGTTCTTC	CASSPLETGNNEQFF
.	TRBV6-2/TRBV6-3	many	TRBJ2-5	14	TGTGCCAGCAGTTACTCGGCTAGCCGAGAGACCCAGTACTTC	CASSYSASRETQYF
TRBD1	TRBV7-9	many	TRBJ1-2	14	TGTGCCAGCAGCTTCGGACAGGCCTACTATGGCTACACCTTC	CASSFGQAYYGYTF